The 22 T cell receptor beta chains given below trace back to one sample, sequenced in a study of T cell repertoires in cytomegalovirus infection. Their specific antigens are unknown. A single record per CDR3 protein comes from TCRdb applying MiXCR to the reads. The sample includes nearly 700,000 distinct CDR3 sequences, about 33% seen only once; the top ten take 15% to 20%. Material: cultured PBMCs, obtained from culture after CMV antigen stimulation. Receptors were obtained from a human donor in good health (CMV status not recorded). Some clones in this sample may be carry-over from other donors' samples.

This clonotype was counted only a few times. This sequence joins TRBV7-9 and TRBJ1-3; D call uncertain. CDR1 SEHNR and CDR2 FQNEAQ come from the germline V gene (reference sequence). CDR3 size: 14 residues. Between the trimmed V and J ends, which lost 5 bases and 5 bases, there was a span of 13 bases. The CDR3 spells CASSTTAERNTIYF. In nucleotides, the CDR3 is TGTGCCAGCAGCACGACGGCAGAACGAAACACCATATATTTT.

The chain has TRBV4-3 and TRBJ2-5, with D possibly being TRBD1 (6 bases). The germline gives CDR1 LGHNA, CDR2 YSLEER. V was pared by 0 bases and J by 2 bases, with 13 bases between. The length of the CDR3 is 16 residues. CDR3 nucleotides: TGCGCCAGCAGCCAAGACTTCCGGACAGAGCAAGAGACCCAGTACTTC. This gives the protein CASSQDFRTEQETQYF.

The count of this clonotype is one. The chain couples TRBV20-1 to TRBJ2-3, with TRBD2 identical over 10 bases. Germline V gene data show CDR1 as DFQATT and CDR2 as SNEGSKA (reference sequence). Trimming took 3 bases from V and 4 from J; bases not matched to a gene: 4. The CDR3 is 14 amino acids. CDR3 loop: CSARPSGRADTQYF. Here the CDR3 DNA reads TGCAGTGCTAGGCCTAGCGGGAGAGCAGATACGCAGTATTTT.

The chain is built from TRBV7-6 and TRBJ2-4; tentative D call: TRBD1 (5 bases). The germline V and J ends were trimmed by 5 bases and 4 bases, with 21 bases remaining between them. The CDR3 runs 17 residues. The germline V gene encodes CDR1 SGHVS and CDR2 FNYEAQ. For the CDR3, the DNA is TGTGCCAGCAGCCGTGGGATAGGGGCCCTTGAGAAAAACATTCAGTACTTC. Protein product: CASSRGIGALEKNIQYF.

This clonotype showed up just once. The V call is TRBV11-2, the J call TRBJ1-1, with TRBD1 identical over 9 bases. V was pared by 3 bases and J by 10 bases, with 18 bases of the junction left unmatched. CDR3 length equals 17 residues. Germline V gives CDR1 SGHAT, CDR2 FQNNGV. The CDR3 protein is CASSLAPGQGPDPGAFF. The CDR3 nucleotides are TGTGCCAGCAGCTTGGCTCCGGGACAGGGACCTGATCCTGGAGCTTTCTTT.

CDR3 amino acids: CASSAGTGSYGYTF. The CDR3 DNA reads as TGTGCCAGCAGTGCTGGGACAGGGAGCTATGGCTACACCTTC. J is TRBJ1-2 and V is TRBV6-1; 9 bases agree with TRBD1. This CDR3 is built from 14 residues. V lost 4 bases to trimming and J lost 4 bases; unmatched junction nucleotides: 4. CDR1 and CDR2 from the germline V gene are MNHNS and SASEGT.

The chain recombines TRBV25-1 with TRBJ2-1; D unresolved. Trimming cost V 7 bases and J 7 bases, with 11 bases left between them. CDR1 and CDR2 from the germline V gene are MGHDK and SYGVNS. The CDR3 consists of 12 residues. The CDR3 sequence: CASKSYSNEQFF. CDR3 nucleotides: TGTGCCAGCAAGAGCTATAGTAATGAGCAGTTCTTC.

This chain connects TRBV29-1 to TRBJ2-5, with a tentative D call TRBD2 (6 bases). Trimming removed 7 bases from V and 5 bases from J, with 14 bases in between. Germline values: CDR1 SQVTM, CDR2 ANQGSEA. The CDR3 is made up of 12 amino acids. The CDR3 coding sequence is TGCAGCGCTCCCTCGGCGGGGGAGACCCAGTACTTC. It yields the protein CSAPSAGETQYF.

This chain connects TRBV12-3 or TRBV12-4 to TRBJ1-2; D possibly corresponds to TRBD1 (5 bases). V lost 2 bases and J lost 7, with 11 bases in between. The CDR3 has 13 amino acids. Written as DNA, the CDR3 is TGTGCCAGCAGTTTAATCCAGGGCTTTGGCTACACCTTC. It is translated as CASSLIQGFGYTF.

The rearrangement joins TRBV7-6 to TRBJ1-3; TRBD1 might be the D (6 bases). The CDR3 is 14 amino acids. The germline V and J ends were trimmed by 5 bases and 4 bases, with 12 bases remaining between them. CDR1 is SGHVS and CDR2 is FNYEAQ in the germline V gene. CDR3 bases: TGTGCCAGCAGCCCCCAGGGGTTCGGAAACACCATATATTTT. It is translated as CASSPQGFGNTIYF.

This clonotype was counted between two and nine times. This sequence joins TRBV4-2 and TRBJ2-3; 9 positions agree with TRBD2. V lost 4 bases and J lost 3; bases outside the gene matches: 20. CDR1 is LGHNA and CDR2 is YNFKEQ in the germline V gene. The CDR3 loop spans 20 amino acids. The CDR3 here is CASSPPKGTSSGARTDTQYF. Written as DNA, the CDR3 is TGTGCCAGCAGCCCTCCGAAGGGGACGTCTAGCGGGGCTAGGACAGATACGCAGTATTTT.

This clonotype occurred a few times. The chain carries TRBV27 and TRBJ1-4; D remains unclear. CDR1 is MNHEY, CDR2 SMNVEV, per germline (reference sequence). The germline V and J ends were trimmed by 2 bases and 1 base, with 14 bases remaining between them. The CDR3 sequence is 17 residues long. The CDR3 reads CASSLGRLVETNEKLFF. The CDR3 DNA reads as TGTGCCAGCAGTTTAGGAAGATTGGTCGAAACTAATGAAAAACTGTTTTTT.

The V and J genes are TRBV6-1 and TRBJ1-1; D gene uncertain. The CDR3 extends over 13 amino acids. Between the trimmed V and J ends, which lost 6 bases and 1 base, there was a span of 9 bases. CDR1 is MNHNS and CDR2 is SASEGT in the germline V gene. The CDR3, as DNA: TGTGCCAGCAGATGGGGAGGGAACACTGAAGCTTTCTTT. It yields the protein CASRWGGNTEAFF.

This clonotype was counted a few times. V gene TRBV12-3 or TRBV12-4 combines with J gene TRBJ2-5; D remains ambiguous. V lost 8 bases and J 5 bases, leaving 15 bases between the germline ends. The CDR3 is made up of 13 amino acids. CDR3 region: CASSSRKGETQYF. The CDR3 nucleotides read TGTGCCAGCTCGTCCAGAAAAGGGGAGACCCAGTACTTC.

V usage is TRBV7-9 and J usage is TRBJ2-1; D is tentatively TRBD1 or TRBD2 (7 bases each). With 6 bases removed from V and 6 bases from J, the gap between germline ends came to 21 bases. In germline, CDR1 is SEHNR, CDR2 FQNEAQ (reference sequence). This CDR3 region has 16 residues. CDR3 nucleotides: TGTGCCAGCAGGGGGACAGCGGGACTACAGCGCAATGAGCAGTTCTTC. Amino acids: CASRGTAGLQRNEQFF.

The CDR3 sequence: CASSLRQGIETQYF. In DNA, the CDR3 is TGTGCCAGCAGCCTCAGACAGGGGATAGAGACCCAGTACTTC. V usage is TRBV12-3 or TRBV12-4 and J usage is TRBJ2-5, with 8 bases that match TRBD1. This CDR3 is 14 amino acids long. The junction had 7 bases not matched to a gene; V was cut back by 6 bases and J by 4 bases.

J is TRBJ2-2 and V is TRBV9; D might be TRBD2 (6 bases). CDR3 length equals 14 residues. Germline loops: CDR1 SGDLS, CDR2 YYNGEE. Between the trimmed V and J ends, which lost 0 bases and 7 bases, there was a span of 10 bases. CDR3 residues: CASSVGGGIGELFF. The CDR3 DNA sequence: TGTGCCAGCAGCGTAGGAGGAGGGATCGGGGAGCTGTTTTTT.

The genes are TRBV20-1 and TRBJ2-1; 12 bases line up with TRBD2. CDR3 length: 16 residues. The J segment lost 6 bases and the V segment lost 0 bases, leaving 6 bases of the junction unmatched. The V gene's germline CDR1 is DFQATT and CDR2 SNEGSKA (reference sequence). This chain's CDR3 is CSARESRTSGANEQFF. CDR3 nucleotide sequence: TGCAGTGCTAGAGAATCTCGGACTAGCGGGGCCAATGAGCAGTTCTTC.

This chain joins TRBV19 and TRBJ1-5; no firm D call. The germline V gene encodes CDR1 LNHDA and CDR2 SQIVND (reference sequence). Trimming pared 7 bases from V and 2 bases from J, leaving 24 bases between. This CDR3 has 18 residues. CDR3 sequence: CASTRNGRGRDRNQPQHF. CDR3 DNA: TGTGCCAGTACTCGCAACGGGCGCGGGCGCGATCGCAATCAGCCCCAGCATTTT.

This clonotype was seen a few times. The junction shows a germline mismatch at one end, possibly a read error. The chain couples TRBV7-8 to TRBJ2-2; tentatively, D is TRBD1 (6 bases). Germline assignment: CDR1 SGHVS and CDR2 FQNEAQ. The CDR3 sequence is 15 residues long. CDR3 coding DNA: TGTGCCAGCAGCTATCGGGACAACGTTCCCGGGAAGCTGTTTTTT. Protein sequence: CASSYRDNVPGKLFF.

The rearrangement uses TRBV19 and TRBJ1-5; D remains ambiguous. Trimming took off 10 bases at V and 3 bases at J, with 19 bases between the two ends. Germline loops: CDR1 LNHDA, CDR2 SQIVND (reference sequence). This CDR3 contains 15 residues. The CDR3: CATMPSKGHNQPQHF. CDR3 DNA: TGTGCCACCATGCCGTCGAAGGGCCACAATCAGCCCCAGCATTTT.

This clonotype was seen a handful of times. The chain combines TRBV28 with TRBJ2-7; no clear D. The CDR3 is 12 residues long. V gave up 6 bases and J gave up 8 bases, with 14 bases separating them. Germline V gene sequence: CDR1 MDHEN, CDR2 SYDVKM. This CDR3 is CASSPRSFKQYF. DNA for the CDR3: TGTGCCAGCAGCCCCCGGTCGTTCAAGCAGTACTTC.